These 4 T cell receptor beta chains were all obtained from the same sample, sequenced in a study of T cells in Graves' hyperthyroidism and ophthalmopathy. RNA transcripts yielded amplified TCR beta CDR3 regions. TCR CDR3 regions were first amplified by RT-PCR with HTBI primers. Each CDR3 protein gets one entry after TCRdb re-called the multiplex PCR reads with MiXCR. Of 600,000 to 850,000 distinct CDR3 sequences listed, approximately 19% are singletons. Sequences were obtained from blood. The receptors derive from a woman between 45 and 60 years old with Graves' hyperthyroidism that later progressed to Graves' ophthalmopathy.

This clonotype has a count of ten or more. The germline gene is not matched at one end of the junction; a read error may be the cause. The V and J genes are TRBV11-2 and TRBJ1-1; no clear D gene. The CDR3 loop spans 12 amino acids. Germline V gene sequence: CDR1 SGHAT, CDR2 FQNNGV. CDR3 in DNA: TGTGCCAGCAGGTTAGGGTGGACTGAAGCTTTCTTT. It yields the protein CASRLGWTEAFF.

The sample holds a few counts of this clonotype. The chain uses TRBV6-1 and TRBJ1-1; possible D gene TRBD1, 6 bases. The CDR3 extends over 16 amino acids. Germline CDR1 MNHNS, CDR2 SASEGT. The ends were cut back, 7 bases at V and 1 base at J, with 19 bases in the middle. CDR3: CASMQRWGHRNTEAFF. CDR3 coding DNA: TGTGCCAGCATGCAGCGATGGGGGCATCGGAACACTGAAGCTTTCTTT.

As to this clonotype: This may stem from a read error, because a much larger clone lies one nucleotide away. This chain joins TRBV11-3 and TRBJ2-3; the D is unclear. Germline V gene data show CDR1 as SGHNT and CDR2 as YENEEA. The CDR3 has 14 amino acids. The V end was cut by 5 bases, the J end by 5 bases, with 14 bases between. The CDR3 spells CASSLGSVKDTQYF. The CDR3 coding sequence is TGTGCCAGCAGCCTGGGTTCTGTTAAAGATACGCAGTATTTT.

Ten or more counts support this clonotype. This chain links TRBV15 with TRBJ1-5; a possible D gene is TRBD1 (5 bases). CDR1 is LNHNV, CDR2 YYDKDF, per germline (reference sequence). The CDR3 runs to 14 residues. V lost 0 bases and J 7 bases, leaving 10 bases between the germline ends. The CDR3 is CATSRDLGVQPQHF. DNA of the CDR3: TGTGCCACCAGCAGAGATCTGGGGGTACAGCCCCAGCATTTT. Filled out from reference TRBV15 and TRBJ1-5, the complete variable domain reads DAMVIQNPRYQVTQFGKPVTLSCSQTLNHNVMYWYQQKSSQAPKLLFHYYDKDFNNEADTPDNFQSRRPNTSFCFLDIRSPGLGDTAMYLCATSRDLGVQPQHFGDGTRLSIL.